The entry below describes one T cell receptor (beta chain). Its antigen is unknown. Base qualities are missing; no much larger clone stands one base away. The time point label here, explained by the study, means: blood sample drawn before combined kidney and bone marrow transplant. Unstimulated Tregs (CD4+CD25+CD127-), CD4+ non-Tregs (CD4+CD25-), CD4 and CD8 cells were FACS-sorted from thawed PBMCs. The patients were several recipients of combined kidney and bone marrow transplants from the ITN036ST trial, and samples were available only for these trial subjects. Healthy control blood was processed by Ficoll density gradient to PBMCs and cryopreserved; patient PBMCs were collected before and after transplant. Compared with germline, V lacks 5 bases and J lacks 9 bases; bases without a gene match: 5. The CDR3 runs 12 residues from the cysteine to the phenylalanine. Just the 36-base CDR3 DNA is kept, in frame starting at base 1. CDR1 and CDR2 are drawn from the germline V gene (reference sequence): SEHNR, FQNEAQ.

This sample stems from a study of Tregs in tolerant kidney transplant recipients (dated by TCRdb to about 2019). Notes on the research overall: Related donors were used in the transplants with nonmyeloablative bone marrow transplantation, and mixed chimerism was transient in the human trials. TCRbeta sequencing was used in the study to identify donor-specific regulatory T cells before combined kidney and bone marrow transplantation, and the identified cells were then tracked after transplant.

What the research found in general, with its limitations: Expanding Tregs with activated donor B cells appeared to identify the most biologically relevant and donor-specific TCRbeta repertoire. PCR primers changed over time for some patients, so nucleotide-level comparison across those patients' samples was not possible. Donor-specific Treg expansion exceeded global Treg expansion in tolerant patients, suggesting antigen-driven rather than nonspecific expansion. Biological reproducibility was not examined directly, but technical replication error appeared to be minimal. The study was limited by small patient numbers, and the findings need validation in larger populations and under other immunosuppression protocols.

Genomic DNA was extracted from sorted cells with the QIAGEN DNeasy Blood and Tissue Kit for TCRbeta CDR3 sequencing. High-throughput TCRbeta CDR3 sequencing, including PCR amplification with bias correction and internal controls, was performed commercially through immunoSEQ. Under the source paper's analysis protocol: A unique productive TCRbeta sequence was defined by the CDR3 nucleotide sequence when primers matched, and otherwise by the CDR3 amino acid sequence together with the Vbeta and Jbeta genes. Sorting error was corrected by removing sequences shared between sorted populations at a frequency ratio of 2:1 or less, and the remaining shared sequences were assigned to the higher population. Sequences were defined as donor-reactive when expanded at least 5-fold in CFSE-low cells versus unstimulated cells and present at a frequency of at least 0.01% in CFSE-low cells. Repertoire divergence was quantified by Jensen-Shannon divergence using the top 100 TCRbeta sequences ranked by frequency. For samples with multiple sequencing runs, sorting error was corrected in each run separately before the runs were combined. TCRdb mirrors the immuneACCESS table, restricted to in-frame sequences. Some clones are absent from its copies; in checked studies, under half trace to an unresolved V gene, and the reason for the others is unknown. The V and J calls and clone size were taken over from that table, and D and trimming were inferred from the DNA. This sample lists about 110,000 clones; roughly 90% were detected once. The ten largest clones take up 0.3% to 0.4% of the sample.

Sequencing used CD4+ T cells from blood, obtained before the transplant. Rearrangement joined TRBV7-9 to TRBJ1-1; TRBD1 aligns with 8 central bases. This TCR was sampled from a human donor who received a combined kidney and bone marrow transplant. CDR3 region: CASSGDRGKAFF. In nucleotides, the sequence is TGTGCCAGCAGCGGCGACAGGGGTAAAGCTTTCTTT.